The rows below give T cell receptor beta chains drawn from one sample of a study of T cells in Graves' hyperthyroidism and ophthalmopathy. MiXCR, applied by TCRdb to the multiplex PCR reads, yields one record per CDR3 protein. Among fewer than 750,000 distinct CDR3 sequences, around 15% were seen once, and the ten largest hold around 12%. Sequencing was performed on blood. All receptors come from a woman aged 45-59 years with Graves' ophthalmopathy. Both conserved end residues are part of each CDR3. Fields, in order: J gene, D gene, clone size, V gene, CDR3 DNA, CDR3 protein. D genes are given only for firm matches. Size is omitted from some rows. Given values are once, few, many or a class for expanded clones.

J: TRBJ2-5
D: -
size: -
V: TRBV6-2/TRBV6-3
DNA: TGTGCCAGCAGTCATGGGACCCAGTACTTC
CDR3: CASSHGTQYF

J: TRBJ2-6
D: TRBD1
size: few
V: TRBV7-3
DNA: TGTGCCAGCAGCTTAGGGACAGGGGCCTCTGGGGCCAACGTCCTGACTTTC
CDR3: CASSLGTGASGANVLTF

J: TRBJ2-7
D: -
size: -
V: TRBV5-1
DNA: TGCGCCAGCAGCACGGGCGGGGTCGGGTTCATCTCCTACGAGCAGTACTTC
CDR3: CASSTGGVGFISYEQYF

J: TRBJ2-1
D: -
size: few
V: TRBV28
DNA: TGTGCCAGCAGTTCCCGGCCGGGGTGGCAGTTCTTC
CDR3: CASSSRPGWQFF

J: TRBJ2-1
D: TRBD2
size: many
V: TRBV6-2/TRBV6-3
DNA: TGTGCCAGCAGTTACTCAGCGGGAGGTCTCGATGAGCAGTTCTTC
CDR3: CASSYSAGGLDEQFF

J: TRBJ2-6
D: -
size: many
V: TRBV7-8
DNA: TGTGCCAGCAGCACGGGGTCGACTGGGGCCAACGTCCTGACTTTC
CDR3: CASSTGSTGANVLTF

J: TRBJ1-5
D: TRBD1
size: many
V: TRBV27
DNA: TGTGCCAGCAGTGCTTCCGACAGGGGGTTTGATCAGCCCCAGCATTTT
CDR3: CASSASDRGFDQPQHF

J: TRBJ2-6
D: -
size: many
V: TRBV2
DNA: TGTGCCAGCAGTGACTTGGTTGGGGCCAACGTCCTGACTTTC
CDR3: CASSDLVGANVLTF

J: TRBJ1-1
D: -
size: many
V: TRBV30
DNA: TGTGCCTGGAGTCCCAGGGCGGACACTGAAGCTTTCTTT
CDR3: CAWSPRADTEAFF

J: TRBJ2-3
D: TRBD1
size: few
V: TRBV5-1
DNA: TGCGCCAGCAGCCTAGACAGGGGGCTGGGCACAGATACGCAGTATTTT
CDR3: CASSLDRGLGTDTQYF

J: TRBJ2-7
D: -
size: many
V: TRBV12-3/TRBV12-4
DNA: TGTGCCAGCAGTCCCGGAACCGGGACACACTACGAGCAGTACTTC
CDR3: CASSPGTGTHYEQYF

J: TRBJ2-2
D: -
size: few
V: TRBV20-1
DNA: TGCAGTGCTACGAATTACCGGGACACGATCACCGGGGAGCTGCTTTTT
CDR3: CSATNYRDTITGELLF

J: TRBJ1-5
D: -
size: many
V: TRBV12-3/TRBV12-4
DNA: TGTGCCAGCAGTTTTGAGGGGGGTCAGCCCCAGCATTTT
CDR3: CASSFEGGQPQHF